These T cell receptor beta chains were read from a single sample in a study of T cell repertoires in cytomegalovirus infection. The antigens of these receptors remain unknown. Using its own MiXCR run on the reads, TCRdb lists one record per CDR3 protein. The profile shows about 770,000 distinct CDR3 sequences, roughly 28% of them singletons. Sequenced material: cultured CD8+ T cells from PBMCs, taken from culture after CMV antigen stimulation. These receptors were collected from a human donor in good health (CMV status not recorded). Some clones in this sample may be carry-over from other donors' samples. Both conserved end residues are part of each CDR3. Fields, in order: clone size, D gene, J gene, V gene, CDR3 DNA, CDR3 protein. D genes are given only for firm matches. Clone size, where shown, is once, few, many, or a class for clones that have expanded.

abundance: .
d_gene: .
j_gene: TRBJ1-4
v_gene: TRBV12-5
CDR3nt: TGTGCTAGTGGTTTGGGCGTTGGGGAAAAACTGTTTTTT
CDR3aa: CASGLGVGEKLFF

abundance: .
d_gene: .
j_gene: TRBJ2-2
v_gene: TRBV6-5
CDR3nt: TGTGCCAGCAGTTCCCTCCAGACCGGGGAGCTGTTTTTT
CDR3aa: CASSSLQTGELFF

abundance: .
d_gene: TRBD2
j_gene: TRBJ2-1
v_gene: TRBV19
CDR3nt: TGTGCCAGTAGTATAGTCCTAGCGGGGGAGCAGTTCTTC
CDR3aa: CASSIVLAGEQFF

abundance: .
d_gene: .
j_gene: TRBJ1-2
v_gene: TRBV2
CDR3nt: TGTGCCAGCATCCTGGGCCGGGGCGGACATGGCTACACCTTC
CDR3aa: CASILGRGGHGYTF

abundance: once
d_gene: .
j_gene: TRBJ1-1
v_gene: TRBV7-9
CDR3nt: TGTGCCAGCAGCCCCCCCAAGAGTGGGCGAACCATGAACACTGAAGCTTTCTTT
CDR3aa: CASSPPKSGRTMNTEAFF

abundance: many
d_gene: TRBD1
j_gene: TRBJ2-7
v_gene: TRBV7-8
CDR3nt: TGTGCCAGCAGCTTAGAAAGGGACAGGCTCCCCTCCTACGAGCAGTACTTC
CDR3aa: CASSLERDRLPSYEQYF

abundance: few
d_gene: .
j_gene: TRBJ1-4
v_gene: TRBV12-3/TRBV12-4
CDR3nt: TGTGCCAGCAGTTTGCCCGGGTTCGGAAAACTGTTTTTT
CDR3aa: CASSLPGFGKLFF

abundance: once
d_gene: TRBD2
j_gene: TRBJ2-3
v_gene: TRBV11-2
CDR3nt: TGTGCCAGCAGCTTAGTGCTAGCGGGGGAGGGAGATACGCAGTATTTT
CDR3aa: CASSLVLAGEGDTQYF

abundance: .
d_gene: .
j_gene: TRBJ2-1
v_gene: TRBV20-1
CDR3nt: TGCAGTGCTAGAGCGACAGGATACAATGAGCAGTTCTTC
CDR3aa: CSARATGYNEQFF

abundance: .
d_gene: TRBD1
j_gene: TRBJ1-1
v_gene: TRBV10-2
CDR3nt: TGCGCCAGCAGGGAAGACAGGGTGAACACTGAAGCTTTCTTT
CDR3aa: CASREDRVNTEAFF

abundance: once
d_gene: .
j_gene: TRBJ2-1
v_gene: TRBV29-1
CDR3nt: TGCAGCGTCCGGGACTTTCTAAACAATGAGCAGTTCTTC
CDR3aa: CSVRDFLNNEQFF

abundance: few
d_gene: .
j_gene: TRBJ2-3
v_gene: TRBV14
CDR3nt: TGTGCCAGCAGCCAAAATCTATTAGGGGCAGATACGCAGTATTTT
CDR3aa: CASSQNLLGADTQYF

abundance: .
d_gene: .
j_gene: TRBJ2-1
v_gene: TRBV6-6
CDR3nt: TGTGCCAGCAGTTACTCGCGGGGTACGGACAGCAATGAGCAGTTCTTC
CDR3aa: CASSYSRGTDSNEQFF

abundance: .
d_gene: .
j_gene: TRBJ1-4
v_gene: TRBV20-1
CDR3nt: TGCAGTGCTACATCGGACAAGACTGAAAAACTGTTTTTT
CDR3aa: CSATSDKTEKLFF

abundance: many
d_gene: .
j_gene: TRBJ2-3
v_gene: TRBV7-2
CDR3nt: TGTGCCAGCAGCTTAGCGGGACGCACAGATACGCAGTATTTT
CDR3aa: CASSLAGRTDTQYF

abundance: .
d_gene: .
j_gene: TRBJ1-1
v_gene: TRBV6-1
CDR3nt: TGTGCCAGCAGTGAAATTAGCACTGAAGCTTTCTTT
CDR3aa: CASSEISTEAFF

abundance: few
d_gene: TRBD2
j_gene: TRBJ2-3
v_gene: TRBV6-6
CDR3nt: TGTGCCAGCAGTTTTCCGGGACTAGCTCTCCTCCATAGCACAGATACGCAGTATTTT
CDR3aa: CASSFPGLALLHSTDTQYF

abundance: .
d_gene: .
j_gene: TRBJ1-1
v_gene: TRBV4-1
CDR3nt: TGCGCCAGCAGCCAGACAGGTTTTCCGGGAGACACTGAAGCTTTCTTT
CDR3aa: CASSQTGFPGDTEAFF

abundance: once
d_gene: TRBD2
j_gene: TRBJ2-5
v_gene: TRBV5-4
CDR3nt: TGTGCCAGCAGCTTGGTAGGAGCGGGGGCTAACCAAGAGACCCAGTACTTC
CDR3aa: CASSLVGAGANQETQYF

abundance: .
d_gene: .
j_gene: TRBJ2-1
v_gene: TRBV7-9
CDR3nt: TGTGCCAGCAGGACCGTCGGGGCCTACAATGAGCAGTTCTTC
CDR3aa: CASRTVGAYNEQFF

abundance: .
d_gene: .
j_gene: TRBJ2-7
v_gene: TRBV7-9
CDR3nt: TGTGCCAGCAGCTTAGCCAGGGAATACTCCTACGAGCAGTACTTC
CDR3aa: CASSLAREYSYEQYF

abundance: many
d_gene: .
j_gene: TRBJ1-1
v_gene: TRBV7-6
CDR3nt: TGTGCCAGCAGCTCGGGACAGAACACTGAAGCTTTCTTT
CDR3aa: CASSSGQNTEAFF